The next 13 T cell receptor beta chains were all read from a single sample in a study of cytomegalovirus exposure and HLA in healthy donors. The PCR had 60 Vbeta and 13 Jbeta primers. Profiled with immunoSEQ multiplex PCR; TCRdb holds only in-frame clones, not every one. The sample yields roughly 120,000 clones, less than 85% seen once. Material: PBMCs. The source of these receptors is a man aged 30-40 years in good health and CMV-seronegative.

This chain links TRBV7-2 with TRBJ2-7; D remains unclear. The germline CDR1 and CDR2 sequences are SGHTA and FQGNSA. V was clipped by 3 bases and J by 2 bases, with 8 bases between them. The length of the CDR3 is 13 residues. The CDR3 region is CASSFTQAYEQYF. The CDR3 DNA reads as TGTGCCAGCAGCTTCACGCAGGCCTACGAGCAGTACTTC.

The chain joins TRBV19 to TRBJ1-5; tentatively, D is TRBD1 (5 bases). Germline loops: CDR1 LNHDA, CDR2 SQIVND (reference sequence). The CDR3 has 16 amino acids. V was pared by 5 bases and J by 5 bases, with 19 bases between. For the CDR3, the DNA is TGTGCCAGTAGTTCCACCGCGGTACAGGATGATCAGCCCCAGCATTTT. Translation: CASSSTAVQDDQPQHF.

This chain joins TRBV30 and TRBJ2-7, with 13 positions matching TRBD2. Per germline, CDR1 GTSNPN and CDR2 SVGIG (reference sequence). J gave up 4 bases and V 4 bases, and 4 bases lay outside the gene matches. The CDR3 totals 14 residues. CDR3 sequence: CAWTPGLAGYEQYF. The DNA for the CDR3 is TGTGCCTGGACCCCGGGACTAGCGGGATACGAGCAGTACTTC. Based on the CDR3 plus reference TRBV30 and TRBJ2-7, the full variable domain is SQTIHQWPATLVQPVGSPLSLECTVEGTSNPNLYWYRQAAGRGLQLLFYSVGIGQISSEVPQNLSASRPQDRQFILSSKKLLLSDSGFYLCAWTPGLAGYEQYFGPGTRLTVT.

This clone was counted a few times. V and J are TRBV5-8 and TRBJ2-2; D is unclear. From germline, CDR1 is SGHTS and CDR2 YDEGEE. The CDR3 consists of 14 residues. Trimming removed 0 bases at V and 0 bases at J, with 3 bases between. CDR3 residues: CASSLDTNTGELFF. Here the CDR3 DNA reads TGTGCCAGCAGCTTGGATACGAACACCGGGGAGCTGTTTTTT.

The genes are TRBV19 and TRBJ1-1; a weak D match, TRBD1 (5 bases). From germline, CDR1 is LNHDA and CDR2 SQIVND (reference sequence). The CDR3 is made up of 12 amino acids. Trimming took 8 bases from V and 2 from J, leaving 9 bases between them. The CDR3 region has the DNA TGTGCCAGTGGACACCTTAACACTGAAGCTTTCTTT. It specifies CASGHLNTEAFF.

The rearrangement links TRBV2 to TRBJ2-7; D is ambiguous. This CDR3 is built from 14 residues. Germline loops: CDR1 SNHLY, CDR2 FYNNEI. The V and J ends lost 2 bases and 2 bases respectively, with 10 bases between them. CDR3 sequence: CASSELGYAYEQYF. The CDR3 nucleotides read TGTGCCAGCAGTGAACTCGGGTACGCCTACGAGCAGTACTTC.

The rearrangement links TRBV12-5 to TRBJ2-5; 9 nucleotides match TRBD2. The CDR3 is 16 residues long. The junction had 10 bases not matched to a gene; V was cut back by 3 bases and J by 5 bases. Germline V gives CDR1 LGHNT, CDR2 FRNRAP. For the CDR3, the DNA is TGTGCTAGTGGTTTCAAAGGCGGGAGGGCCGGCGAGACCCAGTACTTC. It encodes CASGFKGGRAGETQYF.

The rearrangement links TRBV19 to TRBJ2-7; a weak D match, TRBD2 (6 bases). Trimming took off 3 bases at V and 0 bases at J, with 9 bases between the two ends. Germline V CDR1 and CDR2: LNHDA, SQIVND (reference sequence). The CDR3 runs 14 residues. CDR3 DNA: TGTGCCAGTAGTATGTTGCGGGACTCCTACGAGCAGTACTTC. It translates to CASSMLRDSYEQYF.

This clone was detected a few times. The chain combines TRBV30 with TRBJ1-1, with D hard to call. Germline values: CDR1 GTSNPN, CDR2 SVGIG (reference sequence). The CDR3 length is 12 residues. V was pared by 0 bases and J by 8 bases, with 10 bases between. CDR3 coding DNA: TGTGCCTGGAGTGTGGCGTTGACAGAAGCTTTCTTT. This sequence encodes CAWSVALTEAFF. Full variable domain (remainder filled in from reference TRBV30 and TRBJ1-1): SQTIHQWPATLVQPVGSPLSLECTVEGTSNPNLYWYRQAAGRGLQLLFYSVGIGQISSEVPQNLSASRPQDRQFILSSKKLLLSDSGFYLCAWSVALTEAFFGQGTRLTVV.

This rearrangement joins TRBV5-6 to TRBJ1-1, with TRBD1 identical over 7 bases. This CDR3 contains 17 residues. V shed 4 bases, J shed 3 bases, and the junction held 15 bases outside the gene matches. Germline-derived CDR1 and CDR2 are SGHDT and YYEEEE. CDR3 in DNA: TGTGCCAGCAGCGGACGGGACAGTGTGGATGACGACACTGAAGCTTTCTTT. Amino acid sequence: CASSGRDSVDDDTEAFF.

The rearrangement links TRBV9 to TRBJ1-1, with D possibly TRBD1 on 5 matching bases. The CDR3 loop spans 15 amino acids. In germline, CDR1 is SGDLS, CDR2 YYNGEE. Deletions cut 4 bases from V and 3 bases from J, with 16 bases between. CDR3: CASSPYGGGYTEAFF. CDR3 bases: TGTGCCAGCAGCCCCTACGGGGGGGGGTACACTGAAGCTTTCTTT.

The CDR3 spells CASSQALAGLNEQFF. CDR3 coding DNA: TGCGCCAGCAGCCAAGCGCTAGCGGGACTTAATGAGCAGTTCTTC. The chain uses TRBV4-1 and TRBJ2-1; 9 bases align to TRBD2. CDR1 MGHRA and CDR2 YSYEKL come from the germline V gene. After removal of 1 base from V and 7 bases from J, the junction contained 5 bases not matched to a gene. The CDR3 sequence is 15 residues long.

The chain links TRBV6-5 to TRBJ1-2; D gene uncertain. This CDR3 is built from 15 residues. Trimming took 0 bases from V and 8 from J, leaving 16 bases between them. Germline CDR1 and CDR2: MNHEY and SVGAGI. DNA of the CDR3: TGTGCCAGCAGTTACTCGCCGATCGATGTTGGCGGCTACACCTTC. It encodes CASSYSPIDVGGYTF.